The 2 T cell receptor beta chains presented below share a single source sample, sequenced in a study of blood T cell repertoires in COVID-19. Clones were sequenced by immunoSEQ multiplex PCR, and TCRdb holds only the in-frame ones, with some missing. The repertoire holds hundreds of thousands of clones, about 83% seen once, with about 6% in the top ten. The sequenced sample was peripheral blood. The receptor source for this set is a man aged 55 to 70 who had recovered from COVID-19.

V usage is TRBV27 and J usage is TRBJ1-3; no reliable D call. The CDR3 is made up of 15 amino acids. Germline-derived CDR1 and CDR2 are MNHEY and SMNVEV (reference sequence). Deletions cut 3 bases from V and 4 bases from J, with 13 bases between. DNA of the CDR3: TGTGCCAGCAGTTTCTTACCGCCCCTAGGAAACACCATATATTTT. Its translation is CASSFLPPLGNTIYF.

V usage is TRBV6-5 and J usage is TRBJ2-2; D is ambiguous. The CDR3 sequence is 15 residues long. The germline gives CDR1 MNHEY, CDR2 SVGAGI. V shed 2 bases and J shed 6 bases, with 13 bases lying between them. CDR3 protein: CASSYLGISPGELFF. The CDR3 nucleotides read TGTGCCAGCAGTTACCTCGGTATCTCCCCCGGGGAGCTGTTTTTT.